This T cell receptor (beta chain) was found in a study of spatial heterogeneity in lung cancer. Findings of the study overall: Blood carried ubiquitous expanded tumor TCRs more at resection than follow-up.

Noted time point: sample taken at primary tumor resection. The donors, about 78 patients with untreated early-stage non-small cell lung cancer, provided the samples. The authors sequenced whole RNA from tumor, nontumor lung or frozen PBMC without sorting. Germline V gene sequence: CDR1 DFQATT, CDR2 SNEGSKA (reference sequence). With V trimmed by 1 base and J by 3 bases, 12 bases remained unmatched. The CDR3 totals 17 residues. The study tagged each TCR cDNA molecule with a unique molecular identifier. TCRdb analysed the 5' RACE reads with MiXCR anew, one entry per CDR3 protein. The sample includes about 25,000 distinct CDR3 sequences, 6.5% to 8% of them seen just once. This clonotype was recorded many times. Its antigen is as yet unknown.

The receptor was derived from a male donor with early-stage non-small cell lung cancer. The chain uses TRBV20-1 and TRBJ2-1, with 7 bases lining up with TRBD2. The specimen comprised PBMCs, sampled at surgery. CDR3: CSARGPLTSVVYNEQFF. The DNA for the CDR3 is TGCAGTGCTAGAGGTCCGCTTACTAGCGTTGTCTACAATGAGCAGTTCTTC.